These 30 T cell receptor beta chains came from one sample sequenced in a study of T cells expressing NK-cell markers. TCRdb re-called the 5' RACE reads and gives one entry per CDR3 protein, without DNA. Its clone listing holds 500,000 to 700,000 distinct CDR3 sequences. The sequencing input was blood T cells: a sorted CD56 or NKG2C T cell subset, CD4+ or CD8+ T cells, or bulk PBMC T cells (not recorded which). Receptors originate from a man younger than 35 in good health.

The V and J genes are TRBV12-3 or TRBV12-4 and TRBJ1-4; TCRdb reports TRBD1, a call that lacks DNA to check it against. The CDR3 sequence is 16 residues long. CDR3: CASSPRDGLLNEKLFF.

This chain joins TRBV2 and TRBJ2-5; the TRBD1 assignment by TCRdb is unverifiable without DNA. The CDR3 runs to 14 residues. Germline V gives CDR1 SNHLY, CDR2 FYNNEI. CDR3 loop: CASSEVRGKVTQYF.

This chain links TRBV18 with TRBJ1-5. The CDR3 consists of 16 residues. Germline V gene sequence: CDR1 KGHSH, CDR2 LQKENI. CDR3 loop: CASSPGMVTSNQPQHF.

V gene TRBV20-1 combines with J gene TRBJ2-4; without DNA, the TCRdb call of TRBD1 cannot be checked. The germline CDR1 and CDR2 sequences are DFQATT and SNEGSKA (reference sequence). This CDR3 has 12 amino acids. CDR3 amino acids: CSAGLGTNIQYF.

The rearrangement links TRBV12-5 to TRBJ1-2; TCRdb names TRBD1, which stays unverified in the absence of DNA. Germline V gives CDR1 LGHNT, CDR2 FRNRAP. The CDR3 contains 15 residues. CDR3: CASGLTGTGGRGYTF.

The chain couples TRBV28 to TRBJ1-5. The CDR3 contains 15 residues. Germline V gene sequence: CDR1 MDHEN, CDR2 SYDVKM. The CDR3 sequence: CASSSAGRRNQPQHF.

This chain uses TRBV15 with TRBJ2-7; without DNA, the TCRdb call of TRBD1 cannot be checked. The germline gives CDR1 LNHNV, CDR2 YYDKDF (reference sequence). The CDR3 runs 14 residues. CDR3 region: CATSRRQGADEQYF.

The chain links TRBV5-1 to TRBJ2-5; TCRdb lists TRBD2, though no DNA is available to test this call. The germline V gene has CDR1 SGHRS and CDR2 YFSETQ. This CDR3 region has 17 residues. CDR3 protein: CASSLVSLAGGEETQYF.

The chain links TRBV5-1 to TRBJ2-5; without DNA, the TCRdb call of TRBD1 cannot be checked. In germline, CDR1 is SGHRS, CDR2 YFSETQ. This CDR3 has 19 amino acids. The CDR3 is CASSFVLGGSSPSKETQYF. Based on the CDR3 plus reference TRBV5-1 and TRBJ2-5, the full variable domain is KAGVTQTPRYLIKTRGQQVTLSCSPISGHRSVSWYQQTPGQGLQFLFEYFSETQRNKGNFPGRFSGRQFSNSRSEMNVSTLELGDSALYLCASSFVLGGSSPSKETQYFGPGTRLLVL.

The CDR3 protein is CAISAVLAYHEQFF. V and J are TRBV10-3 and TRBJ2-1; the D call from TCRdb, TRBD2, cannot be confirmed without DNA. Germline values: CDR1 ENHRY, CDR2 SYGVKD. CDR3 length: 14 residues.

This CDR3 reads CASSLGLAGVTNEQFF. V usage is TRBV6-2 or TRBV6-3 and J usage is TRBJ2-1; absent DNA, TCRdb's TRBD2 call cannot be checked. The CDR3 spans 16 residues. Germline CDR1 MNHEY, CDR2 SVGEGT.

V and J are TRBV7-9 and TRBJ2-1; there is no DNA to check the TCRdb D call of TRBD2. The CDR3 has 17 residues. Germline loops: CDR1 SEHNR, CDR2 FQNEAQ (reference sequence). The chain's CDR3 is CASSLNRVAGGNNEQFF.

The rearrangement uses TRBV20-1 and TRBJ2-2; TCRdb returns TRBD1, unconfirmable since there is no DNA. CDR3 length: 13 residues. CDR1 is DFQATT, CDR2 SNEGSKA, per germline (reference sequence). The CDR3 loop is CSAEAGGTGELFF.

V is TRBV7-9 and J is TRBJ1-5. Germline lookup yields CDR1 SEHNR and CDR2 FQNEAQ (reference sequence). This CDR3 is 13 amino acids long. The CDR3 reads CASSWDSDQPQHF.

The CDR3 sequence: CASSRDRGNTEAFF. The chain has TRBV5-1 and TRBJ1-1; TCRdb returns TRBD1, unconfirmable since there is no DNA. The CDR3 covers 14 residues. Germline V gene data show CDR1 as SGHRS and CDR2 as YFSETQ.

The chain couples TRBV20-1 to TRBJ2-1; no DNA is available, so the TRBD2 call from TCRdb remains unchecked. The CDR3 runs 12 residues. Germline V lookup: CDR1 DFQATT, CDR2 SNEGSKA (reference sequence). This chain's CDR3 is CSASSRAHEQFF.

The rearrangement uses TRBV10-3 and TRBJ2-5; TCRdb's assignment of TRBD1 cannot be checked, as there is no DNA. Germline CDR1 is ENHRY and CDR2 is SYGVKD. This CDR3 spans 13 amino acids. The CDR3 is CAISRNREETQYF.

V gene TRBV10-3 combines with J gene TRBJ2-1; TCRdb designates TRBD2, a call that cannot be tested without DNA. Germline CDR1 is ENHRY and CDR2 is SYGVKD. The CDR3 is 13 residues long. The CDR3: CAISPLAGHEQFF.

CDR3 sequence: CASTAAAGGLKSYEQYF. This chain links TRBV6-2 or TRBV6-3 with TRBJ2-7; TCRdb's D gene call, TRBD1, goes unchecked for lack of DNA. This CDR3 comprises 17 residues. Germline values: CDR1 MNHEY, CDR2 SVGEGT.

J is TRBJ2-1 and V is TRBV5-1. Germline V gives CDR1 SGHRS, CDR2 YFSETQ. This CDR3 is built from 19 residues. CDR3 amino acids: CASSLASFPGTIVHNEQFF.

This chain joins TRBV5-1 and TRBJ2-2. Germline V CDR1 and CDR2: SGHRS, YFSETQ. The CDR3 runs to 16 residues. CDR3 in amino acids: CASSLSGTISTGELFF.

The J gene is TRBJ2-5, the V gene TRBV3-1; the TRBD2 assignment by TCRdb is unverifiable without DNA. Germline lookup yields CDR1 LGHDT and CDR2 YNNKEL (reference sequence). CDR3 length: 16 amino acids. The chain's CDR3 is CASSQRGTSGSKTQYF.

This chain links TRBV19 with TRBJ1-1; TCRdb names TRBD1, which stays unverified in the absence of DNA. The CDR3 is 14 residues long. Germline V gene lookup returns CDR1 LNHDA and CDR2 SQIVND (reference sequence). CDR3 loop: CASPGRGRDTEAFF.

This chain uses TRBV7-2 with TRBJ2-5; TCRdb reports TRBD2, a call that lacks DNA to check it against. There are 19 residues in the CDR3. CDR1 and CDR2 (germline): SGHTA, FQGNSA. The CDR3: CASSLGWASGKVDSETQYF.

The chain links TRBV7-8 to TRBJ2-7; TCRdb lists TRBD2, though no DNA is available to test this call. CDR3 length: 15 residues. CDR1 SGHVS and CDR2 FQNEAQ come from the germline V gene. CDR3 region: CASSPGVGRSYEQYF.

The chain is built from TRBV7-9 and TRBJ2-7; TCRdb's D call, TRBD1, is unchecked because there is no DNA. Looked up from germline, CDR1 is SEHNR and CDR2 is FQNEAQ (reference sequence). The CDR3 is 17 amino acids. The CDR3 spells CASSFVPGGGITYEQYF.

V usage is TRBV6-2 or TRBV6-3 and J usage is TRBJ2-3; as DNA is missing, the TRBD2 call by TCRdb cannot be tested. Germline lookup yields CDR1 MNHEY and CDR2 SVGEGT. CDR3 length: 16 amino acids. The CDR3 region is CASSAGGERITDTQYF.

CDR3 protein: CASSLFRRGGYNEQFF. The chain combines TRBV5-5 with TRBJ2-1. The CDR3 loop spans 16 amino acids. From germline, CDR1 is SGHKS and CDR2 YYEKEE (reference sequence).

This sequence joins TRBV12-3 or TRBV12-4 and TRBJ2-4; absent DNA, TCRdb's TRBD1 call cannot be checked. The CDR3 sequence is 14 residues long. The chain's CDR3 is CASSQTGGENIQYF.

The chain couples TRBV27 to TRBJ2-1; TCRdb indicates TRBD1, and absent DNA this call remains unverified. CDR1 is MNHEY and CDR2 is SMNVEV in the germline V gene (reference sequence). The CDR3 has 16 residues. CDR3: CASSSDRDGDLNEQFF.